This section outlines one T cell receptor (beta chain) sequence together with its context. This record belongs to a study of blood T cell repertoires in COVID-19. Germline V CDR1 and CDR2: MDHEN, SYDVKM. V dropped 8 bases and J dropped 0 bases, with 6 bases sitting between them. The CDR3 is 12 residues long. The data were produced by immunoSEQ multiplex PCR, yet TCRdb's version contains in-frame clones alone and is incomplete. The table shows roughly 64,000 clones, with under 80% occurring only once. The receptor was derived from a woman aged 60 to 75 who had been exposed to COVID-19. Sequenced material: PBMCs or T cells enriched from blood (not recorded which). V usage is TRBV28 and J usage is TRBJ2-3; D ambiguous. In nucleotides, the CDR3 is TGTGCCAGCCGAGGAAGCACAGATACGCAGTATTTT. Protein product: CASRGSTDTQYF.